The 32 T cell receptor beta chains listed next were all sequenced from one sample in a study of blood T cells in healthy people across ages. Sample-barcoded 5' priming and a J-beta primer mix drove a second PCR of roughly 7 to 11 cycles. Each CDR3 protein gets one entry after TCRdb re-called the 5' RACE reads with MiXCR. This sample has 800,000 or so distinct CDR3 sequences, with under 80% found just once. Input material: blood. Source of these receptors: a man aged 25 to 40 in good health.

This chain joins TRBV7-9 and TRBJ2-1, with a weak D call TRBD1 (6 bases). The CDR3 loop spans 17 amino acids. The ends were cut back, 5 bases at V and 2 bases at J, with 19 bases in the middle. The germline gives CDR1 SEHNR, CDR2 FQNEAQ (reference sequence). Here the CDR3 reads CASSRMVGGSAYNEQFF. CDR3 in DNA: TGTGCCAGCAGCCGGATGGTAGGGGGAAGCGCCTACAATGAGCAGTTCTTC.

This chain joins TRBV28 and TRBJ2-6; no reliable D call. CDR1 is MDHEN, CDR2 SYDVKM, per germline. V lost 4 bases, J lost 12 bases, and 7 bases lay in between. There are 11 residues in the CDR3. As DNA, the CDR3 is TGTGCCAGCAGTTCCAACGGCGTCCTGACTTTC. This sequence encodes CASSSNGVLTF.

This clonotype came up a few times. The chain uses TRBV9 and TRBJ2-5; possibly TRBD1 or TRBD2 for D (5 bases each). The CDR3 covers 16 residues. Trimming took off 0 bases at V and 1 base at J, with 13 bases between the two ends. Germline CDR1 reads SGDLS; CDR2 reads YYNGEE. This CDR3 reads CASSVGGGMSQETQYF. The CDR3 nucleotides are TGTGCCAGCAGCGTAGGTGGGGGAATGAGCCAAGAGACCCAGTACTTC.

The CDR3 loop reads CASSLGGLNTGELFF. In nucleotides, the CDR3 is TGCGCCAGCAGCTTGGGGGGCTTGAACACCGGGGAGCTGTTTTTT. The rearrangement links TRBV5-1 to TRBJ2-2; D possibly corresponds to TRBD1 (5 bases). Germline CDR1 SGHRS, CDR2 YFSETQ. The germline V and J ends were trimmed by 0 bases and 1 base, with 7 bases remaining between them. This CDR3 contains 15 residues.

This clonotype has just one count. The CDR3 is CASSEGGGPNNEQFF. In nucleotides, the CDR3 is TGCGCCAGCAGCGAGGGGGGGGGCCCTAACAATGAGCAGTTCTTC. The gene calls are TRBV5-1 and TRBJ2-1, with D possibly being TRBD2 (7 bases). The germline V gene encodes CDR1 SGHRS and CDR2 YFSETQ. The ends were cut back, 4 bases at V and 5 bases at J, with 16 bases in the middle. The CDR3 runs to 15 residues.

In the case of this clonotype: One end of the junction varies from germline; a read error may be responsible. The chain carries TRBV27 and TRBJ2-7; possibly TRBD2 for D (7 bases). Looked up from germline, CDR1 is MNHEY and CDR2 is SMNVEV (reference sequence). CDR3 length: 14 residues. The CDR3 coding sequence is TGTGCCGGCAGTTTGCCGGGGGGCCTCTACGAGCAGTACTTC. Residues: CAGSLPGGLYEQYF.

This chain links TRBV7-2 with TRBJ2-5; 10 bases align to TRBD2. The CDR3 contains 17 residues. Trimming took 5 bases from V and 5 from J; bases not matched to a gene: 14. The V gene's germline CDR1 is SGHTA and CDR2 FQGNSA. The CDR3 sequence is CASSPHLLAGLWETQYF. The CDR3 DNA reads as TGTGCCAGCAGCCCGCACCTACTAGCGGGGCTCTGGGAGACCCAGTACTTC.

This clonotype was recorded a few times. The genes are TRBV9 and TRBJ2-1; 7 bases line up with TRBD2. This CDR3 has 16 amino acids. The V segment lost 3 bases and the J segment 0 bases; nucleotides outside the gene matches: 6. Germline lookup yields CDR1 SGDLS and CDR2 YYNGEE. For the CDR3, the DNA is TGTGCCAGCAGCGCTGGGGGGGGGAGCTCCTACAATGAGCAGTTCTTC. Protein product: CASSAGGGSSYNEQFF.

Comments on this clonotype: One junction end does not reproduce the germline sequence, and a read error may be involved. V and J are TRBV11-2 and TRBJ1-1, with a possible D match to TRBD1 (5 bases). This CDR3 contains 13 residues. The germline gives CDR1 SGHAT, CDR2 FQNNGV. The CDR3 loop is CVSSSSGVGGAFF. DNA for the CDR3: TGTGTCAGCAGCTCCTCGGGGGTCGGGGGGGCTTTCTTT. The whole variable domain, remainder taken from reference TRBV11-2 and TRBJ1-1, is EAGVAQSPRYKIIEKRQSVAFWCNPISGHATLYWYQQILGQGPKLLIQFQNNGVVDDSQLPKDRFSAERLKGVDSTLKIQPAKLEDSAVYLCVSSSSGVGGAFFGQGTRLTVV.

V is TRBV9 and J is TRBJ1-4, with 7 bases that match TRBD1. Germline-derived CDR1 and CDR2 are SGDLS and YYNGEE. V dropped 1 base and J dropped 2; count of bases not matched to a gene: 2. The CDR3 covers 15 residues. CDR3 bases: TGTGCCAGCAGCGTATCGGGACAGACTAATGAAAAACTGTTTTTT. This encodes CASSVSGQTNEKLFF. The full variable domain, completed using reference TRBV9 and TRBJ1-4, is DSGVTQTPKHLITATGQRVTLRCSPRSGDLSVYWYQQSLDQGLQFLIQYYNGEERAKGNILERFSAQQFPDLHSELNLSSLELGDSALYFCASSVSGQTNEKLFFGSGTQLSVL.

The rearrangement uses TRBV7-3 and TRBJ2-1; tentative D call: TRBD1 (6 bases). This CDR3 has 15 amino acids. The V end was cut by 0 bases, the J end by 4 bases, with 10 bases between. Germline CDR1 and CDR2: SGHTA and FQGTGA. This CDR3 is CASSLTGALYNEQFF. The DNA for the CDR3 is TGTGCCAGCAGCTTAACGGGGGCCCTATACAATGAGCAGTTCTTC.

The sample holds one count of this clonotype. The chain employs TRBV6-5 and TRBJ2-3; D may be TRBD1 or TRBD2 (6 bases each). The V gene lost 2 bases and the J gene lost 0 bases, with 15 bases spanning the gap. Per germline, CDR1 MNHEY and CDR2 SVGAGI. CDR3 length: 17 amino acids. CDR3 protein: CASSYLRGASSTDTQYF. For the CDR3, the DNA is TGTGCCAGCAGTTACCTTAGGGGGGCATCGAGCACAGATACGCAGTATTTT.

The V call is TRBV6-2 or TRBV6-3, the J call TRBJ1-1; D ambiguous. Trimming removed 2 bases at V and 0 bases at J, with 4 bases between. CDR3 length equals 13 residues. The germline CDR1 and CDR2 sequences are MNHEY and SVGEGT. The CDR3 spells CASSYRVNTEAFF. The CDR3 DNA sequence: TGTGCCAGCAGTTACAGGGTGAACACTGAAGCTTTCTTT.

The chain uses TRBV20-1 and TRBJ2-7; D unresolved. The V and J ends lost 4 bases and 2 bases respectively, with 21 bases between them. Germline values: CDR1 DFQATT, CDR2 SNEGSKA (reference sequence). The CDR3 length is 16 residues. CDR3 region: CSAKILGWAGTYEQYF. CDR3 in DNA: TGCAGTGCTAAGATTTTGGGTTGGGCAGGTACCTACGAGCAGTACTTC.

The table lists this clonotype with many counts. V is TRBV4-1 and J is TRBJ2-3, with a tentative D call TRBD1 (5 bases). Trimming stripped 1 base from V and 5 bases from J, with 19 bases between. The CDR3 has 17 amino acids. From germline, CDR1 is MGHRA and CDR2 YSYEKL. CDR3 coding DNA: TGCGCCAGCAGCCAAGTTCTAACTCTGGGGCGCGGAGATACGCAGTATTTT. It yields the protein CASSQVLTLGRGDTQYF.

Written as DNA, the CDR3 is TGTGCCAGCAGTTTAGCGGACAGAAACTACGAGCAGTACTTC. Residues: CASSLADRNYEQYF. The chain employs TRBV27 and TRBJ2-7; TRBD1 is a possible D gene (6 bases). The CDR3 sequence is 14 residues long. Germline CDR1 reads MNHEY; CDR2 reads SMNVEV (reference sequence). V lost 2 bases, J lost 3 bases, and 11 bases lay in between.

This chain uses TRBV21-1 with TRBJ2-4. TRBV21-1 is assigned pseudogene status. CDR3 length: 12 residues. As DNA, the CDR3 is TGTGCCAGCAACGCAGCCAAAAACATTCAGTACTTC. Amino acids: CASNAAKNIQYF.

A few counts support this clonotype. The V and J genes are TRBV9 and TRBJ1-2; D remains ambiguous. This CDR3 has 14 residues. Germline V gives CDR1 SGDLS, CDR2 YYNGEE. V was pared by 0 bases and J by 4 bases, with 10 bases between. For the CDR3, the DNA is TGTGCCAGCAGCGTAGCTTGGGATCGCTATGGCTACACCTTC. It is translated as CASSVAWDRYGYTF.

The chain couples TRBV6-5 to TRBJ2-1, with a possible D match to TRBD2 (6 bases). This CDR3 comprises 14 residues. Between the trimmed V and J ends, which lost 7 bases and 9 bases, there was a span of 19 bases. CDR1 is MNHEY, CDR2 SVGAGI, per germline. The DNA of the CDR3 is TGTGCCAGCAAAGGAAGGTCCCACGGGGGTGAGCAGTTCTTC. It yields the protein CASKGRSHGGEQFF.

The V call is TRBV20-1, the J call TRBJ2-7; a possible D gene is TRBD2 (5 bases). This CDR3 region has 13 residues. Germline loops: CDR1 DFQATT, CDR2 SNEGSKA (reference sequence). Trimming removed 4 bases from V and 0 bases from J, with 10 bases in between. The CDR3 loop is CSAKASTSYEQYF. The CDR3 region has the DNA TGCAGTGCTAAGGCTAGCACCTCCTACGAGCAGTACTTC.

V is TRBV5-1 and J is TRBJ1-1; D gene uncertain. V lost 1 base to trimming and J lost 1 base, with 17 bases between them. Germline loops: CDR1 SGHRS, CDR2 YFSETQ. The CDR3 is 17 residues long. The CDR3 DNA follows: TGCGCCAGCAGCTTGACCGGCGATGTTACGGCGAACACTGAAGCTTTCTTT. Protein: CASSLTGDVTANTEAFF.

This clonotype was seen only a few times. The genes are TRBV7-2 and TRBJ2-1; D could derive from TRBD1 or TRBD2 (6 bases each). Judging by the DNA end, TRBJ2-7 fits better; the J call may be wrong. The CDR3 runs 14 residues. Germline V gene lookup returns CDR1 SGHTA and CDR2 FQGNSA. The CDR3 DNA is TGTGCCAGCAGCTCCCATGGGGGGCCCTACGAGCAGTACTTC. This encodes CASSSHGGPYEQYF.

The chain has TRBV18 and TRBJ1-1; D remains unclear. Germline CDR1 KGHSH, CDR2 LQKENI. Trimming removed 5 bases from V and 5 bases from J, with 15 bases in between. The CDR3 is 14 residues long. The CDR3 loop reads CASSKEQLGTEAFF. The CDR3 DNA is TGTGCCAGCTCAAAAGAGCAGTTAGGGACTGAAGCTTTCTTT.

J is TRBJ2-1 and V is TRBV20-1; 9 bases are shared with TRBD2. V lost 4 bases, J lost 8 bases, and 9 bases stayed unmatched. In germline, CDR1 is DFQATT, CDR2 SNEGSKA (reference sequence). The CDR3 is 14 residues long. The CDR3 DNA is TGCAGTGCTATCTCGCGGGGGGGCATCTATGAGCAGTTCTTC. It encodes CSAISRGGIYEQFF.

The V gene is TRBV20-1, the J gene TRBJ2-1, with 10 bases fitting TRBD1. There are 14 residues in the CDR3. Germline CDR1 is DFQATT and CDR2 is SNEGSKA (reference sequence). V lost 5 bases and J lost 6; bases outside the gene matches: 7. As DNA, the CDR3 is TGCAGTGCTCACCACCGGACAGGGGGCAATGAGCAGTTCTTC. It codes for CSAHHRTGGNEQFF.

The J gene is TRBJ1-1, the V gene TRBV4-1, with 7 bases that match TRBD1. The junction had 9 bases not matched to a gene; V was cut back by 1 base and J by 1 base. This CDR3 is 17 amino acids long. CDR1 MGHRA and CDR2 YSYEKL come from the germline V gene. The CDR3 sequence is CASSQASRGVGNTEAFF. CDR3 nucleotides: TGCGCCAGCAGCCAAGCAAGCAGGGGGGTGGGGAACACTGAAGCTTTCTTT.

This clonotype was counted between two and nine times. The chain is built from TRBV10-3 and TRBJ2-1; no definite D call. Trimming took 2 bases from V and 5 from J, leaving 1 base between them. CDR1 is ENHRY and CDR2 is SYGVKD in the germline V gene. The CDR3 sequence is 11 residues long. CDR3 nucleotides: TGTGCCATCAGTGAGGACAATGAGCAGTTCTTC. Residues: CAISEDNEQFF.

This clonotype was picked up a small number of times. The chain links TRBV5-1 to TRBJ2-7, with TRBD1 matching 7 bases. Germline CDR1 is SGHRS and CDR2 is YFSETQ. The V and J ends lost 2 bases and 0 bases, in that order; junction bases with no gene match: 8. CDR3 length equals 16 residues. CDR3 loop: CASSFSTGERSYEQYF. CDR3 bases: TGCGCCAGCAGCTTTTCCACAGGGGAGCGCTCCTACGAGCAGTACTTC.

This chain uses TRBV14 with TRBJ1-2; D is ambiguous. Germline CDR1 SGHDN, CDR2 FVKESK. The CDR3 runs to 17 residues. Between the trimmed V and J ends, which lost 1 base and 0 bases, there was a span of 15 bases. CDR3 loop: CASSQVGSHSTNYGYTF. CDR3 coding DNA: TGTGCCAGCAGCCAAGTGGGCAGCCACTCCACTAACTATGGCTACACCTTC.

The chain recombines TRBV27 with TRBJ1-1, with D perhaps TRBD1 (6 bases). V lost 5 bases and J 1 base, leaving 14 bases between the germline ends. Germline V gives CDR1 MNHEY, CDR2 SMNVEV (reference sequence). There are 15 residues in the CDR3. The DNA for the CDR3 is TGTGCCAGCAGTCCCTCTCCGGGGGCGAACACTGAAGCTTTCTTT. Translated: CASSPSPGANTEAFF.

The J gene is TRBJ1-5, the V gene TRBV19, with D possibly matching TRBD1 (5 bases). Germline V lookup: CDR1 LNHDA, CDR2 SQIVND (reference sequence). V was shortened by 5 bases and J by 11 bases, with 22 bases between the two germline ends. The CDR3 is 15 amino acids. The CDR3: CASSSLGVLESAQHF. The CDR3 DNA follows: TGTGCCAGTAGTTCCCTGGGGGTACTGGAATCAGCCCAGCATTTT.

This clonotype has a count of ten or more. The J gene is TRBJ1-1, the V gene TRBV7-3; D remains ambiguous. The V gene's germline CDR1 is SGHTA and CDR2 FQGTGA. The CDR3 is 13 amino acids. Trimming shortened V by 4 bases and J by 8 bases, and 14 bases separated the two germline ends. CDR3: CASSSKGVEEAFF. The CDR3 DNA is TGTGCCAGCAGCTCCAAAGGTGTGGAGGAAGCTTTCTTT.